This T cell receptor (beta chain) was documented in a study of breast tumors, draining lymph nodes, adjacent tissues. General study points: Findings are consistent with lymph node origin and intratumoral expansion of most tumor T cells.

Samples came from axillary lymph nodes draining the breast cancer. Germline V gene data show CDR1 as SGHTA and CDR2 as FQGNSA. The CDR3 runs to 14 residues. As to this clonotype: Its antigen is undetermined. The junction shows a germline mismatch at one end, possibly a read error.

A single record per CDR3 protein comes from TCRdb applying MiXCR to the multiplex PCR reads. The table shows about 140,000 distinct CDR3 sequences, with around a third occurring only once. The chain employs TRBV7-2 and TRBJ2-1; D might be TRBD1 or TRBD2, each matching 5 bases. The sample comprised axillary lymph node tissue. The clonotype was recovered from a female donor with breast cancer. Some clones in this sample may be carry-over from other donors' samples. In DNA form, the CDR3 reads TGTGCCAGCGCCCGGGGACCCGAATCAAATGAGCAGTCCTTT. Amino acids: CASARGPESNEQSF.